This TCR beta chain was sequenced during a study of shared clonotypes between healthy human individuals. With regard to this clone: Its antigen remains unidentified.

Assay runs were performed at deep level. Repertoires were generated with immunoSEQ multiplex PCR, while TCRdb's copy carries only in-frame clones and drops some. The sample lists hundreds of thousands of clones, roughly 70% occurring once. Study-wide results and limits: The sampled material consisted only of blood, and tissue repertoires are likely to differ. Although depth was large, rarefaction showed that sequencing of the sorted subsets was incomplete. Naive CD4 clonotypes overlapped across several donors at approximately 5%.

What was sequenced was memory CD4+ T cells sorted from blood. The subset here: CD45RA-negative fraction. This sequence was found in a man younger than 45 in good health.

CDR3 DNA sequence: TGCAGCGTCGGACAGGGGCGCTACGAGCAGTACTTC. Encoded protein: CSVGQGRYEQYF. The genes are TRBV29-1 and TRBJ2-7; 9 bases line up with TRBD1. The ends lost 6 bases at V and 3 bases at J; junction bases unmatched: 3. This CDR3 has 12 amino acids. Germline V lookup: CDR1 SQVTM, CDR2 ANQGSEA.